A single sample is the source of the 11 T cell receptor beta chains below, sequenced in a study of shared clonotypes between healthy human individuals. Sequenced by immunoSEQ multiplex PCR; TCRdb stores in-frame clones only, minus some. The sample yields a few hundred thousand clones, 96% seen once. Sequencing input: memory CD8+ T cells sorted from blood. The subset is: CD45RO+ cells pooled with CCR7-negative TemRA cells. These receptors were collected from a man aged 30-40 years in good health.

This clone has just one count. The chain links TRBV4-1 to TRBJ2-1; 8 bases fit TRBD1. Germline CDR1 is MGHRA and CDR2 is YSYEKL. V was pared by 4 bases and J by 5 bases, with 4 bases of the junction left unmatched. The CDR3 spans 14 residues. The CDR3 spells CASSRQQGDNEQFF. The DNA of the CDR3 is TGCGCCAGCAGCCGCCAACAGGGGGACAATGAGCAGTTCTTC.

As regards this clone: The sample contains more than one DNA sequence encoding this CDR3. The V and J genes are TRBV6-5 and TRBJ2-2, with D possibly TRBD2 on 5 matching bases. CDR1 and CDR2 from the germline V gene are MNHEY and SVGAGI. Trimming removed 2 bases from V and 1 base from J, with 5 bases in between. This CDR3 contains 14 residues. The DNA for the CDR3 is TGTGCCAGCAGTTACCGGGGGAACACCGGGGAGCTGTTTTTT. Amino acids: CASSYRGNTGELFF.

J is TRBJ1-1 and V is TRBV10-3, with D perhaps TRBD1 (5 bases). V was shortened by 3 bases and J by 6 bases, with 14 bases between the two germline ends. This CDR3 has 14 amino acids. The germline V gene has CDR1 ENHRY and CDR2 SYGVKD. The CDR3 protein is CAISDRDSPAEAFF. For the CDR3, the DNA is TGTGCCATCAGTGATAGGGACTCGCCCGCTGAAGCTTTCTTT.

The chain has TRBV5-6 and TRBJ2-5, with D hard to call. Germline loops: CDR1 SGHDT, CDR2 YYEEEE. This CDR3 spans 11 amino acids. V was pared by 3 bases and J by 2 bases, with 2 bases between. CDR3 sequence reads: CASSWQETQYF. CDR3 nucleotides: TGTGCCAGCAGCTGGCAAGAGACCCAGTACTTC.

The chain carries TRBV28 and TRBJ1-2; D is possibly TRBD1 (6 bases). From germline, CDR1 is MDHEN and CDR2 SYDVKM. V lost 6 bases and J lost 4, with 21 bases in between. This CDR3 contains 16 residues. As DNA, the CDR3 is TGTGCCAGCAGCCTCAGTCGGGGGGGCGCTGGCTATGGCTACACCTTC. The encoded protein is CASSLSRGGAGYGYTF.

This rearrangement joins TRBV6-6 to TRBJ1-5; D unclear. This CDR3 comprises 13 residues. Trimming shortened V by 6 bases and J by 11 bases, and 17 bases separated the two germline ends. In germline, CDR1 is MNHNY, CDR2 SVGAGI (reference sequence). CDR3 coding DNA: TGTGCCAGCAGACCCCGTTCCGATGGGGCCCAGCATTTT. It encodes CASRPRSDGAQHF.

This sequence joins TRBV5-6 and TRBJ2-1; no reliable D call. Germline CDR1 and CDR2: SGHDT and YYEEEE. The V end was cut by 4 bases, the J end by 8 bases, with 16 bases between. CDR3 length equals 14 residues. CDR3 protein: CASSPDPLKDEQFF. The DNA of the CDR3 is TGTGCCAGCAGCCCGGACCCCCTCAAGGATGAGCAGTTCTTC.

The rearrangement uses TRBV6-5 and TRBJ2-5; the D call may be TRBD1 or TRBD2 (5 bases each). Trimming left V 6 bases short and J 1 base short, with 15 bases between. This CDR3 spans 15 amino acids. The germline V gene has CDR1 MNHEY and CDR2 SVGAGI. The CDR3 coding sequence is TGTGCCAGCAGGGCCCAGGGACGTACCCAAGAGACCCAGTACTTC. Its translation is CASRAQGRTQETQYF.

V gene TRBV6-6 combines with J gene TRBJ2-7; 11 bases map to TRBD1. V shed 2 bases and J 4 bases; nucleotides not matched to a gene: 1. The CDR3 runs 14 residues. The germline gives CDR1 MNHNY, CDR2 SVGAGI (reference sequence). CDR3 region: CASSYRDRGYEQYF. The CDR3 DNA reads TGTGCCAGCAGTTACCGGGACAGGGGGTACGAGCAGTACTTC.

This clone was seen only a few times. This same CDR3 is encoded by further DNA sequences in the sample. The J gene is TRBJ1-5, the V gene TRBV27; no definite D call. This CDR3 has 12 amino acids. CDR1 is MNHEY and CDR2 is SMNVEV in the germline V gene (reference sequence). Trimming cost V 3 bases and J 6 bases, with 6 bases left between them. CDR3 in DNA: TGTGCCAGCAGTTTTGGAGGTCAGCCCCAGCATTTT. It is translated as CASSFGGQPQHF.

The chain has TRBV19 and TRBJ1-1, with 7 bases aligning to TRBD1. With 5 bases clipped from V and 11 bases from J, the junction kept 14 bases outside the gene matches. Germline V lookup: CDR1 LNHDA, CDR2 SQIVND (reference sequence). The CDR3 covers 14 residues. The CDR3 sequence: CASSPGQWVGEAFF. The CDR3 nucleotides are TGTGCCAGTAGTCCGGGACAGTGGGTTGGAGAGGCTTTCTTT.